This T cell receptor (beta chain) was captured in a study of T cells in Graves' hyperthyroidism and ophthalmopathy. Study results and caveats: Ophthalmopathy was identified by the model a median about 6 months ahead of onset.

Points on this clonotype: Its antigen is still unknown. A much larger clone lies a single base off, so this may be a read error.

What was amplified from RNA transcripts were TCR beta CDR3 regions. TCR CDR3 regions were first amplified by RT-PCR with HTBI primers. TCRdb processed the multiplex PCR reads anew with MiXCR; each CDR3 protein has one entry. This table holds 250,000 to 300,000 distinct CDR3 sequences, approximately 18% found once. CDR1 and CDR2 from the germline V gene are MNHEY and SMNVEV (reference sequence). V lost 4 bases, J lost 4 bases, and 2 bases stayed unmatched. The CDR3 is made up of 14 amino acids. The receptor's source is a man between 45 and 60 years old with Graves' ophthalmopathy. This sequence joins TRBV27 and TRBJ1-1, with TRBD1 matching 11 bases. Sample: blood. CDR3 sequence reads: CASSWDRGTTEAFF. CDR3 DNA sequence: TGTGCCAGCAGTTGGGACAGGGGGACCACTGAAGCTTTCTTT.